This TCR beta chain is from a study of cytomegalovirus exposure and HLA in healthy donors. Study conclusions and caveats: According to the study, 150 to 200 TCR beta chains were cytomegalovirus-associated.

Notes on this clone: Its target is not known.

Profiled with immunoSEQ multiplex PCR; TCRdb holds only in-frame clones, not every one. The profile shows 180,000 or so clones, about 86% of them singletons. The sample was PBMCs. This TCR came from a young woman in good health and CMV-seronegative.

CDR3 protein: CASSTPTYPYEQYF. In DNA form, the CDR3 reads TGTGCCAGCAGCACCCCGACATACCCCTACGAGCAGTACTTC. The J gene is TRBJ2-7, the V gene TRBV7-9, with unresolved D. With 5 bases removed from V and 2 bases from J, the gap between germline ends came to 13 bases. CDR3 length: 14 amino acids. Looked up from germline, CDR1 is SEHNR and CDR2 is FQNEAQ (reference sequence). Full variable domain (missing parts from reference TRBV7-9 and TRBJ2-7): DTGVSQNPRHKITKRGQNVTFRCDPISEHNRLYWYRQTLGQGPEFLTYFQNEAQLEKSRLLSDRFSAERPKGSFSTLEIQRTEQGDSAMYLCASSTPTYPYEQYFGPGTRLTVT.